Shown below are 10 T cell receptor beta chains from a single sample sequenced in a study of spatial heterogeneity in lung cancer. The antigens of these receptors remain unknown. Time point described: sample taken at primary tumor resection. Findings and caveats of the study: Counts that tracked tumor mutation counts were those of expanded intratumoral alpha and beta TCRs.

MiXCR, run by TCRdb on the 5' RACE reads, gives a single entry per CDR3 protein. This table has some 1,000 distinct CDR3 sequences, 32% appearing once. The sample in question was lung tumor tissue, obtained at surgery. The receptors stem from a male donor with early-stage non-small cell lung cancer.

V is TRBV11-2 and J is TRBJ2-3; D is undetermined. CDR1 and CDR2 (germline): SGHAT, FQNNGV. V lost 1 base and J lost 6, with 8 bases in between. The CDR3 extends over 13 amino acids. This chain's CDR3 is CASSLVQRDTQYF. The DNA of the CDR3 is TGTGCCAGCAGCTTAGTACAGAGGGATACGCAGTATTTT.

In this sample, this clonotype turned up once. The genes are TRBV20-1 and TRBJ2-7, with 9 bases identical to TRBD2. Germline V CDR1 and CDR2: DFQATT, SNEGSKA (reference sequence). The V gene end was trimmed by 5 bases and the J gene end by 0 bases; junction bases not matched to a gene: 5. This CDR3 has 14 amino acids. The DNA for the CDR3 is TGCAGTGCTCAACTAGCGGGCTACTCCTACGAGCAGTACTTC. This codes for CSAQLAGYSYEQYF.

By frequency in the sample, this clonotype is large (0.1 to 1%). CDR3 protein: CASSFLPFSGDNSPLHF. The CDR3 DNA follows: TGTGCCAGCAGTTTCCTCCCTTTCTCAGGGGATAATTCACCCCTCCACTTT. The rearrangement uses TRBV28 and TRBJ1-6; tentative D call: TRBD1 (6 bases). Germline lookup yields CDR1 MDHEN and CDR2 SYDVKM. Trimming cost V 3 bases and J 5 bases, with 17 bases left between them. This CDR3 is built from 17 residues.

In its sample, this clonotype ranks as large. This chain uses TRBV12-3 or TRBV12-4 with TRBJ2-2, with D possibly being TRBD1 (6 bases). Trimming pared 5 bases from V and 4 bases from J, leaving 20 bases between. This CDR3 has 17 amino acids. This CDR3 reads CASSTTGIATSTGELFF. The CDR3 DNA follows: TGTGCCAGCAGTACCACAGGGATTGCGACGAGCACCGGGGAGCTGTTTTTT.

This clonotype qualifies as large. Here the CDR3 DNA reads TGTGCCTCCCGGGGGTCGTCGGGGAATGAGCAGTTCTTC. Protein: CASRGSSGNEQFF. This chain joins TRBV19 and TRBJ2-1; weak D call: TRBD2 (6 bases). The CDR3 has 13 residues. Germline CDR1 and CDR2: LNHDA and SQIVND (reference sequence). V lost 11 bases, J lost 7 bases, and 18 bases lay in between.

The rearrangement joins TRBV5-1 to TRBJ1-4, with 8 bases lining up with TRBD1. The junction had 7 bases not matched to a gene; V was cut back by 7 bases and J by 5 bases. CDR1 is SGHRS and CDR2 is YFSETQ in the germline V gene. This CDR3 has 14 residues. The CDR3 DNA follows: TGCGCCAGCGCCATCGGACAGGGAAATGAAAAACTGTTTTTT. This encodes CASAIGQGNEKLFF. Supplemented by reference TRBV5-1 and TRBJ1-4, the full variable domain reads KAGVTQTPRYLIKTRGQQVTLSCSPISGHRSVSWYQQTPGQGLQFLFEYFSETQRNKGNFPGRFSGRQFSNSRSEMNVSTLELGDSALYLCASAIGQGNEKLFFGSGTQLSVL.

Within the sample, this clonotype is large (0.1 to 1%). The genes are TRBV7-9 and TRBJ2-1, with 12 nucleotides matching TRBD2. With 6 bases clipped from V and 7 bases from J, the junction kept 7 bases outside the gene matches. The germline V gene encodes CDR1 SEHNR and CDR2 FQNEAQ (reference sequence). The CDR3 has 15 amino acids. CDR3 amino acids: CASSDSLAGGNEQFF. The DNA of the CDR3 is TGTGCCAGCAGTGATTCCCTAGCGGGAGGGAATGAGCAGTTCTTC. The variable domain in full, completed from reference TRBV7-9 and TRBJ2-1, reads DTGVSQNPRHKITKRGQNVTFRCDPISEHNRLYWYRQTLGQGPEFLTYFQNEAQLEKSRLLSDRFSAERPKGSFSTLEIQRTEQGDSAMYLCASSDSLAGGNEQFFGPGTRLTVL.

The rearrangement links TRBV27 to TRBJ1-3, with 7 nucleotides matching TRBD1. The ends lost 5 bases at V and 3 bases at J; junction bases unmatched: 4. The CDR3 runs to 14 residues. Germline CDR1 is MNHEY and CDR2 is SMNVEV (reference sequence). CDR3 residues: CASSINRGGNTIYF. The CDR3 nucleotides are TGTGCCAGCAGTATCAACAGGGGTGGAAACACCATATATTTT.

In its sample, this clonotype is large. The chain has TRBV5-1 and TRBJ2-7; TRBD2 might be the D (5 bases). CDR1 SGHRS and CDR2 YFSETQ come from the germline V gene. The germline V and J ends were trimmed by 4 bases and 3 bases, with 20 bases remaining between them. The length of the CDR3 is 16 residues. The CDR3 here is CASSQSIAEDLYEQYF. In DNA, the CDR3 is TGCGCCAGCAGCCAATCCATCGCGGAGGACCTCTACGAGCAGTACTTC.

The genes are TRBV5-1 and TRBJ2-7; TRBD2 matches at 8 bases. The J segment lost 6 bases and the V segment lost 3 bases, leaving 8 bases of the junction unmatched. Looked up from germline, CDR1 is SGHRS and CDR2 is YFSETQ. This CDR3 is 14 amino acids long. In DNA form, the CDR3 reads TGCGCCAGCAGCTCGATAGCGGGAACAGTCGAGCAGTACTTC. Protein product: CASSSIAGTVEQYF.